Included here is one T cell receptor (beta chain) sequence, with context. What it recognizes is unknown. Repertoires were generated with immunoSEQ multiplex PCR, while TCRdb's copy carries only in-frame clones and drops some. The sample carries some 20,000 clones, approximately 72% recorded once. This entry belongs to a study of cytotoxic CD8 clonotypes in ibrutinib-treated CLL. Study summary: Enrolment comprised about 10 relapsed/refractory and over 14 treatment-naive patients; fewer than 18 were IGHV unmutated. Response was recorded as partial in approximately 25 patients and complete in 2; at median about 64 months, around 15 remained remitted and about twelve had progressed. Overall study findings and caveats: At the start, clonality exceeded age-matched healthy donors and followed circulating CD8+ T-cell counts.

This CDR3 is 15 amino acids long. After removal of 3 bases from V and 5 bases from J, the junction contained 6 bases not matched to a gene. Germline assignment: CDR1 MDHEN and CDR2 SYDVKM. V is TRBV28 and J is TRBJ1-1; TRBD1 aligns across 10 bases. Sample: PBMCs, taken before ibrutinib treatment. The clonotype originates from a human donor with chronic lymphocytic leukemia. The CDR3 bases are TGTGCCAGCAGTTTGGGGGACAGGGGTCGAACTGAAGCTTTCTTT. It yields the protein CASSLGDRGRTEAFF.